The T cell receptor beta chain under discussion was sequenced for a study of naive and memory T cell subsets. The CDR3 is made up of 16 amino acids. With 2 bases removed from V and 1 base from J, the gap between germline ends came to 14 bases. The germline gives CDR1 MNHEY, CDR2 SVGAGI. An oligonucleotide containing a UMI was ligated to the 3' end of TCR cDNA. Cells were not sorted; total RNA input targeted roughly 1 to 1,100 ng. Amplification of ligated cDNA took four PCR rounds with SP2 and nested alpha and beta constant primers. Reverse transcription of blood and skin TCR RNA was primed at alpha and beta constant regions. One entry per CDR3 protein results from TCRdb running MiXCR on the 5' RACE reads. The table lists 57,000 or so distinct CDR3 sequences, around 7.7% of them singletons. Only a few counts were recorded for this clonotype.

This TCR came from a male donor in good health. This sequence joins TRBV6-5 and TRBJ2-5; D might be TRBD2 (7 bases). This chain's CDR3 is CASSYGRGGSQETQYF. CDR3 coding DNA: TGTGCCAGCAGTTACGGGAGGGGGGGGTCCCAAGAGACCCAGTACTTC.